These T cell receptor beta chains were read from a single sample in a study of blood T cell repertoires in COVID-19. Produced via immunoSEQ multiplex PCR; TCRdb's table is partial and in-frame only. The data hold tens of thousands of clones, with roughly nine tenths observed a single time. The specimen sequenced was peripheral blood. These receptor sequences come from a man in his fifties or sixties with active COVID-19. Both conserved end residues are trimmed from each CDR3. The order of the fields is D gene, V gene, J gene, CDR3 protein. A D gene is named only where the DNA matches it firmly.

d_call: NA
v_call: TRBV19
j_call: TRBJ2-7
cdr3_aa: ASNAPGNSYEQY

d_call: TRBD1
v_call: TRBV5-4
j_call: TRBJ2-1
cdr3_aa: ASGTGRDNEQF

d_call: TRBD2
v_call: TRBV7-9
j_call: TRBJ2-1
cdr3_aa: ASPPGLAGGQF

d_call: NA
v_call: TRBV5-4
j_call: TRBJ1-1
cdr3_aa: ASSLFDDLAGNTEAF

d_call: TRBD1
v_call: TRBV6-5
j_call: TRBJ2-7
cdr3_aa: ASSPPGQGDEQY

d_call: TRBD1
v_call: TRBV6-2/TRBV6-3
j_call: TRBJ2-1
cdr3_aa: ASSRDRGFYNEQF

d_call: NA
v_call: TRBV12-5
j_call: TRBJ1-5
cdr3_aa: ASGRTQGNQPQH

d_call: TRBD1
v_call: TRBV7-3
j_call: TRBJ2-7
cdr3_aa: ASSSPRDSGGEQY

d_call: NA
v_call: TRBV18
j_call: TRBJ1-1
cdr3_aa: ASSPTMGLDTEAF

d_call: NA
v_call: TRBV6-5
j_call: TRBJ2-6
cdr3_aa: ASSLSAGANVLT

d_call: NA
v_call: TRBV28
j_call: TRBJ2-2
cdr3_aa: ASSLWLATTGELF